Below are 14 T cell receptor beta chains sequenced from a single sample in a study of OX40 agonist ivuxolimab in advanced cancers. Method: immunoSEQ multiplex PCR; TCRdb's copy keeps in-frame clones and lacks some. The profile shows over 25,000 clones, under 80% of them singletons. Sequencing used CD4+ or CD8+ T cells sorted from blood, obtained in a trial of the OX40 agonist ivuxolimab. The receptor source for this set is an adult with an advanced solid tumor such as melanoma, head and neck, liver or kidney cancer.

This clone was detected a few times. The V and J genes are TRBV19 and TRBJ1-2; D perhaps matches TRBD1 (5 bases). The CDR3 sequence is 15 residues long. The germline V gene encodes CDR1 LNHDA and CDR2 SQIVND (reference sequence). V gave up 4 bases and J gave up 1 base, with 13 bases separating them. The CDR3 nucleotides read TGTGCCAGTAGTAGTCGGGGCAAGCGTAACTATGGCTACACCTTC. This sequence encodes CASSSRGKRNYGYTF.

Notes on this clone: Sequence at one end of the junction differs from germline and may be a read error. The CDR3 loop reads CASSQAYQTGGSYEQYF. In DNA form, the CDR3 reads TGCGCCAGCAGCCAAGCATATCAGACAGGGGGTTCCTACGAGCAGTACTTC. The rearrangement uses TRBV7-9 and TRBJ2-7; 9 bases line up with TRBD1. The CDR3 is made up of 17 amino acids. Per germline, CDR1 SEHNR and CDR2 FQNEAQ (reference sequence).

On this clone: This same CDR3 is encoded by further DNA sequences in the sample. The V gene is TRBV5-6, the J gene TRBJ2-7, with 10 bases that match TRBD1. Germline V lookup: CDR1 SGHDT, CDR2 YYEEEE. The CDR3 extends over 14 amino acids. The junction had 3 bases not matched to a gene; V was cut back by 2 bases and J by 4 bases. CDR3 DNA sequence: TGTGCCAGCAGCTTCGGGACAGGGGCGTACGAGCAGTACTTC. Its protein is CASSFGTGAYEQYF.

By share, this clone ranks as medium-sized. As DNA, the CDR3 is TGTGCCAGCAGTTACTCTACGGACCTCTATGGCTACACCTTC. Its protein is CASSYSTDLYGYTF. The chain employs TRBV6-5 and TRBJ1-2; no firm D call. V dropped 0 bases and J dropped 4 bases, with 9 bases sitting between them. The CDR3 runs 14 residues. CDR1 is MNHEY, CDR2 SVGAGI, per germline.

This clone was detected only a few times. The rearrangement joins TRBV29-1 to TRBJ2-7; 7 positions match TRBD1. Germline V gene sequence: CDR1 SQVTM, CDR2 ANQGSEA. J lost 6 bases, V lost 6 bases, and 5 bases had no gene match. The CDR3 contains 11 residues. The CDR3 is CSVETGIEQYF. The CDR3 nucleotides are TGCAGCGTCGAGACAGGGATCGAGCAGTACTTC.

The table lists this clone with a count of one. The chain carries TRBV7-9 and TRBJ2-1, with 8 nucleotides matching TRBD1. The CDR3 has 15 residues. Unmatched junction bases numbered 7, after V lost 5 bases and J lost 4 bases. Germline CDR1 is SEHNR and CDR2 is FQNEAQ (reference sequence). This chain's CDR3 is CASSPDGQGYNEQFF. The CDR3 nucleotides are TGTGCCAGCAGCCCAGACGGACAGGGATACAATGAGCAGTTCTTC.

V usage is TRBV11-2 and J usage is TRBJ2-7; a possible D gene is TRBD2 (6 bases). V was trimmed by 5 bases and J by 2 bases, leaving 13 bases between them. Germline assignment: CDR1 SGHAT and CDR2 FQNNGV. CDR3 length: 14 residues. Here the CDR3 DNA reads TGTGCCAGCAGCGCGGCGGGGTTAACCTACGAGCAGTACTTC. Translation: CASSAAGLTYEQYF.

The gene calls are TRBV5-8 and TRBJ2-3; D gene unclear. The CDR3 consists of 16 residues. Germline values: CDR1 SGHTS, CDR2 YDEGEE. With 2 bases removed from V and 1 base from J, the gap between germline ends came to 14 bases. The CDR3 here is CASSFLPRSGTDTQYF. DNA for the CDR3: TGTGCCAGCAGCTTTCTTCCTAGATCTGGCACAGATACGCAGTATTTT. Supplemented by reference TRBV5-8 and TRBJ2-3, the full variable domain reads EAGVTQSPTHLIKTRGQQATLRCSPISGHTSVYWYQQALGLGLQFLLWYDEGEERNRGNFPPRFSGRQFPNYSSELNVNALELEDSALYLCASSFLPRSGTDTQYFGPGTRLTVL.

With regard to this clone: The junction shows a germline mismatch at one end, possibly a read error. The gene calls are TRBV5-4 and TRBJ1-1; no clear D. The CDR3 has 13 amino acids. Per germline, CDR1 SGHNT and CDR2 YYREEE (reference sequence). Written as DNA, the CDR3 is TGCGCCAGCAGCCCTAGACACGAGGGAGAAGCTTTCTTT. This codes for CASSPRHEGEAFF.

The sample holds a few counts of this clone. The chain links TRBV4-3 to TRBJ2-5; possible D gene TRBD1, 5 bases. The CDR3 has 15 residues. Germline V gene lookup returns CDR1 LGHNA and CDR2 YSLEER. Between the trimmed V and J ends, which lost 0 bases and 2 bases, there was a span of 10 bases. The CDR3 region has the DNA TGCGCCAGCAGCCAAGATTACAGGCCACAAGAGACCCAGTACTTC. Translating gives CASSQDYRPQETQYF.

The V call is TRBV5-6, the J call TRBJ2-7; the D is unclear. Per germline, CDR1 SGHDT and CDR2 YYEEEE. Trimming removed 0 bases from V and 3 bases from J, with 10 bases in between. The length of the CDR3 is 14 residues. This CDR3 is CASSLGTTFYEQYF. The CDR3 nucleotides are TGTGCCAGCAGCTTGGGCACCACATTCTACGAGCAGTACTTC.

This sequence joins TRBV21-1 and TRBJ1-1. TRBV21-1 is shown as a pseudogene. The CDR3 sequence is 16 residues long. This chain's CDR3 is CASSFLLYTIRTEAFF. The DNA of the CDR3 is TGTGCCAGCAGTTTCCTGCTATACACAATTCGCACTGAAGCTTTCTTT.

V gene TRBV5-6 combines with J gene TRBJ2-1; tentatively, D is TRBD2 (6 bases). The germline V gene has CDR1 SGHDT and CDR2 YYEEEE. V gave up 4 bases and J gave up 0 bases, with 11 bases separating them. This CDR3 is 15 amino acids long. The CDR3 here is CASSHRLDSYNEQFF. CDR3 nucleotides: TGTGCCAGCAGCCATAGACTAGACTCCTACAATGAGCAGTTCTTC.

V usage is TRBV7-2 and J usage is TRBJ1-1, with TRBD1 identical over 8 bases. The CDR3 has 15 amino acids. Germline V gene sequence: CDR1 SGHTA, CDR2 FQGNSA. After removal of 3 bases from V and 3 bases from J, the junction contained 6 bases not matched to a gene. CDR3 sequence: CASSLADREDTEAFF. The CDR3 DNA follows: TGTGCCAGCAGCTTGGCGGACAGGGAAGACACTGAAGCTTTCTTT. The whole variable domain, remainder taken from reference TRBV7-2 and TRBJ1-1, is GAGVSQSPSNKVTEKGKDVELRCDPISGHTALYWYRQSLGQGLEFLIYFQGNSAPDKSGLPSDRFSAERTGGSVSTLTIQRTQQEDSAVYLCASSLADREDTEAFFGQGTRLTVV.